This passage covers 10 T cell receptor beta chains from one sample sequenced in a study of T cells expressing NK-cell markers (dated by TCRdb to about 2020). Receptor libraries were prepared by 5' RACE. The instrument given in TCRdb is Illumina HiSeq 2000. With the reads reprocessed by TCRdb, a single entry stands for each CDR3 protein sequence and no DNA is reported. The sample has some 410,000 distinct CDR3 sequences on record. The ten largest clonotypes hold approximately 7% of the sample. Sequencing was carried out using blood T cells: a sorted CD56 or NKG2C T cell subset, CD4+ or CD8+ T cells, or bulk PBMC T cells (not recorded which). The source of these receptors is a woman aged 18 to 75 in good health.

The chain links TRBV6-2 or TRBV6-3 to TRBJ1-2; the D call from TCRdb, TRBD1, cannot be confirmed without DNA. CDR3 length: 13 residues. The germline V gene encodes CDR1 MNHEY and CDR2 SVGEGT. CDR3 amino acids: CASSKGPGYGYTF.

CDR3: CASSLAGPSSYNEQFF. The chain combines TRBV5-1 with TRBJ2-1. Germline V CDR1 and CDR2: SGHRS, YFSETQ. The CDR3 spans 16 residues.

The chain is built from TRBV6-5 and TRBJ1-1; without DNA, the TCRdb call of TRBD1 cannot be checked. Germline V gene data show CDR1 as MNHEY and CDR2 as SVGAGI. There are 12 residues in the CDR3. The CDR3 reads CAIAGQGGEAFF.

The chain couples TRBV20-1 to TRBJ2-1; the D gene TCRdb calls, TRBD2, cannot be checked with no DNA. The CDR3 is 15 residues long. In germline, CDR1 is DFQATT, CDR2 SNEGSKA (reference sequence). The CDR3 spells CSARILAGAYNEQFF.

J is TRBJ2-1 and V is TRBV29-1; TCRdb reports TRBD1, a call that lacks DNA to check it against. Germline lookup yields CDR1 SQVTM and CDR2 ANQGSEA. There are 13 residues in the CDR3. CDR3 amino acids: CSATGGSFNEQFF.

The chain is built from TRBV7-9 and TRBJ1-1. In germline, CDR1 is SEHNR, CDR2 FQNEAQ (reference sequence). The CDR3 is 12 residues long. The CDR3 region is CASSHGRPGAFF.

The chain employs TRBV6-1 and TRBJ2-3; the TRBD2 assignment by TCRdb is unverifiable without DNA. Germline V CDR1 and CDR2: MNHNS, SASEGT. CDR3 length: 14 residues. The CDR3 here is CASSVAGTTDTQYF.

This rearrangement joins TRBV27 to TRBJ1-2. This CDR3 is 12 amino acids long. From germline, CDR1 is MNHEY and CDR2 SMNVEV (reference sequence). CDR3 sequence reads: CASSLWYYGYTF.

V is TRBV5-1 and J is TRBJ2-7; the TCRdb D gene call, TRBD2, has no DNA to confirm it. The CDR3 consists of 13 residues. Germline CDR1 and CDR2: SGHRS and YFSETQ. CDR3 protein: CASSQGGAYEQYF. Looking up the rest from reference TRBV5-1 and TRBJ2-7 gives the full variable domain: KAGVTQTPRYLIKTRGQQVTLSCSPISGHRSVSWYQQTPGQGLQFLFEYFSETQRNKGNFPGRFSGRQFSNSRSEMNVSTLELGDSALYLCASSQGGAYEQYFGPGTRLTVT.

The chain uses TRBV6-2 or TRBV6-3 and TRBJ2-7; TCRdb outputs TRBD2, but without DNA this stays unchecked. The CDR3 extends over 15 amino acids. The germline CDR1 and CDR2 sequences are MNHEY and SVGEGT. The CDR3: CASSSGLAGAYEQYF.